This is a list of T cell receptor beta chains from one sample in a study of CD8 T cells in ankylosing spondylitis. TCRdb passed the 5' RACE reads through MiXCR, listing each CDR3 protein once. The data show some 130,000 distinct CDR3 sequences, with approximately 15% seen just once and about 3% held by the top ten. Sequencing input: blood, either unsorted or a sorted T cell fraction (not recorded which). The receptors here all came from a female donor with ankylosing spondylitis or in good health (not recorded which). Both conserved end residues are part of each CDR3. A D gene is named only where the DNA matches it firmly. Size is omitted from some rows. Given values are once, few, many or a class for expanded clones.

cdr3_length,v_call,j_call,d_call,clone_size,cdr3_nt,cdr3_aa
16,TRBV28,TRBJ1-1,NA,many,TGTGCCAGCAGCGAAGGGGGGGGGAAGTGGAACACTGAAGCTTTCTTT,CASSEGGGKWNTEAFF
14,TRBV25-1,TRBJ2-3,TRBD1,few,TGTGCCAGCAGCTGGACAGGAAGCACAGATACGCAGTATTTT,CASSWTGSTDTQYF
15,TRBV7-6,TRBJ2-5,NA,many,TGTGCCAGCAGCTTAGTCGGGGCGGACCAAGAGACCCAGTACTTC,CASSLVGADQETQYF
15,TRBV7-3,TRBJ1-2,NA,many,TGTGCCAGCAGCTTACCCGACAGTTCACTCTATGGCTACACCTTC,CASSLPDSSLYGYTF
11,TRBV5-1,TRBJ2-7,NA,NA,TGCGCCAGCAAATATGACCACGAGCAGTACTTC,CASKYDHEQYF
13,TRBV2,TRBJ1-5,NA,NA,TGTGCCAGCAGAGTTCAGGGCAAGGGGCCCCAGCATTTT,CASRVQGKGPQHF
15,TRBV2,TRBJ1-6,TRBD1,few,TGTGCCAGCATGCGGGACAGGGGTCGGAATTCACCCCTCCACTTT,CASMRDRGRNSPLHF
12,TRBV29-1,TRBJ2-5,NA,few,TGCAGCGTTGAACATGGGCAAGAGACCCAGTACTTC,CSVEHGQETQYF
16,TRBV5-1,TRBJ2-6,NA,many,TGCGCCAGCAGCTTGGTGGCGGGGCAAGGGGCCAACGTCCTGACTTTC,CASSLVAGQGANVLTF
14,TRBV7-2,TRBJ1-3,TRBD1,few,TGTGCCAGCAGCCCTCAGGGGGATGGAAACACCATATATTTT,CASSPQGDGNTIYF
16,TRBV28,TRBJ1-3,NA,few,TGTGCCAGCAGTTTCCGGCAGGGACGTACAGGAAACACCATATATTTT,CASSFRQGRTGNTIYF
18,TRBV3-1,TRBJ2-2,TRBD1,many,TGTGCCAGCAGCCAACTGAGGACAGGGGGGACGAACACCGGGGAGCTGTTTTTT,CASSQLRTGGTNTGELFF
16,TRBV7-8,TRBJ2-7,TRBD2,NA,TGTGCCAGCAGCTTAGTCGGGGGAGGGCAGTCCTACGAGCAGTACTTC,CASSLVGGGQSYEQYF
14,TRBV5-1,TRBJ2-5,NA,many,TGCGCCAGCAGGTCGGGCGCGATCCAAGAGACCCAGTACTTC,CASRSGAIQETQYF
18,TRBV20-1,TRBJ2-4,TRBD2,few,TGCAGTGCTAGAGATCGGCTAGCGGGGGGGCGCGGCAAAAACATTCAGTACTTC,CSARDRLAGGRGKNIQYF
16,TRBV7-2,TRBJ2-3,NA,many,TGTGCCAGCAGCTTCTCCTGGCACCCGGCCGCAGATACGCAGTATTTT,CASSFSWHPAADTQYF
14,TRBV12-3/TRBV12-4,TRBJ1-5,NA,many,TGTGCCAGCAGACGTAGGGTATCCGCACAGCCCCAGCATTTT,CASRRRVSAQPQHF
17,TRBV20-1,TRBJ2-1,TRBD2,few,TGCAGTGCTAGGGGGGGACTAGCGGGGGGCTCGGGCAATGAGCAGTTCTTC,CSARGGLAGGSGNEQFF
20,TRBV10-3,TRBJ1-5,NA,few,TGTGCCATCAGTGAGTCGAAAATCTTTCCCGCAGGACATAGCAATCAGCCCCAGCATTTT,CAISESKIFPAGHSNQPQHF
15,TRBV5-4,TRBJ2-3,NA,NA,TGTGCCAGCAGTCCTACGCCAGCGGATAAAGATACGCAGTATTTT,CASSPTPADKDTQYF
13,TRBV5-1,TRBJ1-1,NA,few,TGCGCCAGCAGCTTGAACAAAAACACTGAAGCTTTCTTT,CASSLNKNTEAFF
14,TRBV5-1,TRBJ2-7,NA,few,TGCGCCAGCAGCAGCTGGGACACGCCAGAGGAGCAGTACTTC,CASSSWDTPEEQYF
15,TRBV20-1,TRBJ2-1,NA,few,TGCAGTGCTCCAAGCTCTCGGGGAAATTACAATGAGCAGTTCTTC,CSAPSSRGNYNEQFF
17,TRBV20-1,TRBJ2-3,NA,NA,TGCAGTGCTAGAGGCTCGGTAGCTCGGTCTAGCACAGATACGCAGTATTTT,CSARGSVARSSTDTQYF
14,TRBV5-1,TRBJ2-1,NA,few,TGCGCCAGCAGCTTGGATCATGGCTTAAATGAGCAGTTCTTC,CASSLDHGLNEQFF
15,TRBV7-3,TRBJ2-5,NA,many,TGTGCCAGCAGCTTACGACACAGAGATCAAGAGACCCAGTACTTC,CASSLRHRDQETQYF
17,TRBV6-4,TRBJ2-2,TRBD2,many,TGTGCCAGCAGTGACGGGGGGGGACTAGCGGACACCGGGGAGCTGTTTTTT,CASSDGGGLADTGELFF
16,TRBV5-5,TRBJ2-7,NA,few,TGTGCCAGCAGCTTAGATCCAACAGGAGGCTCCTACGAGCAGTACTTC,CASSLDPTGGSYEQYF
15,TRBV9,TRBJ1-1,TRBD1,many,TGTGCCAGCAGCTCGAGTGACAGGGGGCTCACTGAAGCTTTCTTT,CASSSSDRGLTEAFF
20,TRBV5-1,TRBJ1-6,TRBD1,NA,TGCGCCAGCAGCTTGAGGCCAACCAGGGGGATGGGCCAGGACCTTCTACCCCTCCACTTT,CASSLRPTRGMGQDLLPLHF
16,TRBV6-1,TRBJ2-7,TRBD1,few,TGTGCCAGCAGTAAACCAGGACAGGGCGACTCCTACGAGCAGTACTTC,CASSKPGQGDSYEQYF
13,TRBV18,TRBJ1-1,NA,many,TGTGCCAGCTCCGGGAACCTCAACACTGAAGCTTTCTTT,CASSGNLNTEAFF